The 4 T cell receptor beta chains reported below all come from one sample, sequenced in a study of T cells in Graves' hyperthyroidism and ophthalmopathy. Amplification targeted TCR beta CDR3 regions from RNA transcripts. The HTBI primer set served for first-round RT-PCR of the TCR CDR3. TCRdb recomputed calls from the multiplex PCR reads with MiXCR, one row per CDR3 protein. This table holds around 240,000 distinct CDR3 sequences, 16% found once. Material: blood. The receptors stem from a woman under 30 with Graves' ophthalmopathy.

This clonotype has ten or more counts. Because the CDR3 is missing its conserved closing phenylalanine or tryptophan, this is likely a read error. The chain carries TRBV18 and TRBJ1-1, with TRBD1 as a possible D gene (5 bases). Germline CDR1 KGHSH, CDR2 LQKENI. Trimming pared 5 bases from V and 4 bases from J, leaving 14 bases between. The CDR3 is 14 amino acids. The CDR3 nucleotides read TGTGCCAGCTCAGCTGACAGAGGGGTCACTGAAGCTTTCCTT. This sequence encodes CASSADRGVTEAFL.

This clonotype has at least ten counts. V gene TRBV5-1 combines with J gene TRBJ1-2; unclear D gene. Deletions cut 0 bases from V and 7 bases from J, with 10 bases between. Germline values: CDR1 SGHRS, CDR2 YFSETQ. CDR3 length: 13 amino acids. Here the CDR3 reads CASSLAGRGGYTF. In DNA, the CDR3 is TGCGCCAGCAGCTTGGCCGGGCGGGGTGGCTACACCTTC.

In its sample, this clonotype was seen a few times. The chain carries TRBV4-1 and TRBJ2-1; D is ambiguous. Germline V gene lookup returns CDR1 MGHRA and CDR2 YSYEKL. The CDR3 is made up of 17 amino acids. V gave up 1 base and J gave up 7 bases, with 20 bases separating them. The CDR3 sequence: CASSQVEIYSLGNEQFF. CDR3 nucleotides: TGCGCCAGCAGCCAAGTTGAGATCTATTCCTTGGGGAATGAGCAGTTCTTC.

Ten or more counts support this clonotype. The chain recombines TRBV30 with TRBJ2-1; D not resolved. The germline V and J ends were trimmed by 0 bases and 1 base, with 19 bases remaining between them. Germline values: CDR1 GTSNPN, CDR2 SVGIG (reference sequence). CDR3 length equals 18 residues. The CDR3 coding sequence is TGTGCCTGGAGTGTAATCTTCGCGAGAGAGAAGTCCTACAATGAGCAGTTCTTC. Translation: CAWSVIFAREKSYNEQFF.